This is a list of T cell receptor beta chains from one sample in a study of blood T cell repertoires in COVID-19. Sequencing was performed with immunoSEQ multiplex PCR; in TCRdb, only in-frame clones are kept and a portion is missing. The sample carries approximately 300,000 clones, around 91% recorded once. The sample taken for sequencing was peripheral blood. Every receptor here comes from a woman aged 40 to 49 with COVID-19, enrolled during active disease. Each CDR3 is given with its conserved first and last residue. The order of the fields is D gene, clone size, J gene, V gene, CDR3 DNA, CDR3 protein. The D gene is left open where the match is weak. Not all rows give a size; the values are once, few, many and, for expanded clones, a class.

>TRBD1|.|TRBJ2-6|TRBV27
TGTGCCAGCAGTTTTGACAGGGGGCGTCGGTCTGGGGCCAACGTCCTGACTTTC
CASSFDRGRRSGANVLTF
>TRBD1|few|TRBJ1-2|TRBV7-2
TGTGCCAGCAGCCTCGGGGGGACAGGTGGCTATGGCTACACCTTC
CASSLGGTGGYGYTF
>TRBD1|.|TRBJ1-5|TRBV6-2/TRBV6-3
TGTGCCAGCAGTTACTCGGTGTCAGGGGGACACCAGCCCCAGCATTTT
CASSYSVSGGHQPQHF
>TRBD1|once|TRBJ1-2|TRBV19
TGTGCCAGTAGTTCGACAAGACAGGGTCAGGGCTATGGCTACACCTTC
CASSSTRQGQGYGYTF
>TRBD1|.|TRBJ1-1|TRBV19
TGTGCCAGTAGTGTCTGGACAGGCCGGAACACTGAAGCTTTCTTT
CASSVWTGRNTEAFF
>TRBD1|.|TRBJ1-2|TRBV24-1
TGTGCCACCAGTGACGCGACAGGGGTAGAGGGCTACACCTTC
CATSDATGVEGYTF
>.|.|TRBJ1-2|TRBV6-2/TRBV6-3
TGTGCCAGCAGTTACGAGGGAGGTGGCTACACCTTC
CASSYEGGGYTF
>.|.|TRBJ2-2|TRBV19
TGTGCCAGTAGTATAGTACTGATGACCGGGGAGCTGTTTTTT
CASSIVLMTGELFF
>.|.|TRBJ2-2|TRBV15
TGTGCCACCAGCAGATCTCGAGGAAACACCGGGGAGCTGTTTTTT
CATSRSRGNTGELFF
>TRBD1|.|TRBJ2-3|TRBV7-8
TGTGCCAGCAGCACCGGGACAGTTTGGGGCACAGATACGCAGTATTTT
CASSTGTVWGTDTQYF
>TRBD2|.|TRBJ2-2|TRBV5-1
TGCGCCAGCAGCACTGGCGTTCTAGCGGGAGTGGTCGGGGAGCTGTTTTTT
CASSTGVLAGVVGELFF
>.|.|TRBJ2-3|TRBV10-3
TGTGCCATCAGTGAGCCCCGATCAAGGATAGGACAGAACACAGATACGCAGTATTTT
CAISEPRSRIGQNTDTQYF
>.|.|TRBJ1-1|TRBV7-9
TGTGCCAGCAGCCCGGCGATGCGGACTGAAGCTTTCTTT
CASSPAMRTEAFF
>TRBD2|once|TRBJ2-1|TRBV4-3
TGCGCCAGCAGCCAAGAGACGACTAGCGGCTGGAGCTCCTACAATGAGCAGTTCTTC
CASSQETTSGWSSYNEQFF
>.|once|TRBJ1-5|TRBV28
TGTGCCAGCACGAACAGGGTTTGGGAGCCCCAGCATTTT
CASTNRVWEPQHF
>.|.|TRBJ1-3|TRBV5-4
TGTGCCAGCAGCTTGGGGCAGGGCCGGGGAAACACCATATATTTT
CASSLGQGRGNTIYF
>TRBD2|.|TRBJ2-7|TRBV28
TGTGCCAGCAGTGGGAGCGGGACCACCTACGAGCAGTACTTC
CASSGSGTTYEQYF
>TRBD2|.|TRBJ2-1|TRBV7-9
TGTGCCAGCAGCCCCTGGCGGGGGGCCCCTCGGGATGAGCAGTTCTTC
CASSPWRGAPRDEQFF
>.|.|TRBJ1-4|TRBV7-2
TGTGCCAGCAGCTCCCTCGCGGCCTTGAATGAAAAACTGTTTTTT
CASSSLAALNEKLFF
>.|.|TRBJ2-1|TRBV18
TGTGCCAGCTCACCAATGGGGGCGAGTGACACCTCCTACAATGAGCAGTTCTTC
CASSPMGASDTSYNEQFF
>.|.|TRBJ2-2|TRBV30
TGTGCCTGGAGGGGGGGACCCGGAGAGACCGGGGAGCTGTTTTTT
CAWRGGPGETGELFF
>.|once|TRBJ1-4|TRBV7-2
TGTGCCAGCAGCTTAAACTTTAATGAAAAACTGTTTTTT
CASSLNFNEKLFF
>TRBD1|.|TRBJ2-2|TRBV6-2/TRBV6-3
TGTGCCAGCAGCCATAACAGGGGGCGGACCGGGGAGCTGTTTTTT
CASSHNRGRTGELFF
>TRBD1|.|TRBJ1-1|TRBV5-1
TGCGCCAGCAGCTTACAGGGGGCAGTCACTGAAGCTTTCTTT
CASSLQGAVTEAFF
>TRBD2|.|TRBJ2-5|TRBV5-4
TGTGCCAGCAGCTTAGGGCGGGGGATCGGGGAGACCCAGTACTTC
CASSLGRGIGETQYF
>.|.|TRBJ1-3|TRBV7-7
TGTGCTAGCAGCCTGACATTTTCTGGAAACACCATATATTTT
CASSLTFSGNTIYF
>.|.|TRBJ1-3|TRBV12-3/TRBV12-4
TGTGCCAGCAGTTTATCAGGAAACACCATATATTTT
CASSLSGNTIYF
>TRBD2|.|TRBJ2-2|TRBV7-2
TGTGCCAGCAGCCGGGGACTAGTCCCGGACACCGGGGAGCTGTTTTTT
CASSRGLVPDTGELFF
>TRBD1|.|TRBJ1-3|TRBV2
TGTGCCAGCACCCCGGACAGGGGAGGAAACACCATATATTTT
CASTPDRGGNTIYF
>.|.|TRBJ2-1|TRBV6-1
TGTGCCAGCAGTGAAGGTCCGAATGAGCAGTTCTTC
CASSEGPNEQFF
>.|.|TRBJ1-5|TRBV7-2
TGTGCCAGCAGCTTAGGGCGACAGCCGAACCAGCCCCAGCATTTT
CASSLGRQPNQPQHF
>.|.|TRBJ1-5|TRBV6-5
TGTGCCAGCAGTTACTTAGGAAGAGGAGGCAATCAGCCCCAGCATTTT
CASSYLGRGGNQPQHF
>.|.|TRBJ1-1|TRBV6-5
TGTGCCAGCAGTTACATCAGGAACACTGAAGCTTTCTTT
CASSYIRNTEAFF
>.|.|TRBJ2-1|TRBV5-1
TGCGCCAGCTTTGAGACAGGGGAGGGCGAGCAGTTCTTC
CASFETGEGEQFF
>.|.|TRBJ2-1|TRBV6-2/TRBV6-3
TGTGCCAGCAGTCTACGACAGGCCAATGAGCAGTTCTTC
CASSLRQANEQFF
>TRBD2|many|TRBJ2-1|TRBV6-4
TGTGCCAGCAGTGAAGCGGGGAACAATGAGCAGTTCTTC
CASSEAGNNEQFF
>.|.|TRBJ2-6|TRBV5-1
TGCGCCAGCATTAACGGGGTGGGGAACTCTGGGGCCAACGTCCTGACTTTC
CASINGVGNSGANVLTF
>TRBD1|.|TRBJ2-1|TRBV14
TGTGCCAGCAGCCACCGCGACAGGGACCCCTACAATGAGCAGTTCTTC
CASSHRDRDPYNEQFF
>.|.|TRBJ2-7|TRBV7-2
TGTGCCAGCAGGCCAAGCCCCTCCTACGAGCAGTACTTC
CASRPSPSYEQYF
>.|.|TRBJ2-2|TRBV7-9
TGTGCCAGCAGGTTAGGCGGGGGCCTTGAGACCGGGGAGCTGTTTTTT
CASRLGGGLETGELFF